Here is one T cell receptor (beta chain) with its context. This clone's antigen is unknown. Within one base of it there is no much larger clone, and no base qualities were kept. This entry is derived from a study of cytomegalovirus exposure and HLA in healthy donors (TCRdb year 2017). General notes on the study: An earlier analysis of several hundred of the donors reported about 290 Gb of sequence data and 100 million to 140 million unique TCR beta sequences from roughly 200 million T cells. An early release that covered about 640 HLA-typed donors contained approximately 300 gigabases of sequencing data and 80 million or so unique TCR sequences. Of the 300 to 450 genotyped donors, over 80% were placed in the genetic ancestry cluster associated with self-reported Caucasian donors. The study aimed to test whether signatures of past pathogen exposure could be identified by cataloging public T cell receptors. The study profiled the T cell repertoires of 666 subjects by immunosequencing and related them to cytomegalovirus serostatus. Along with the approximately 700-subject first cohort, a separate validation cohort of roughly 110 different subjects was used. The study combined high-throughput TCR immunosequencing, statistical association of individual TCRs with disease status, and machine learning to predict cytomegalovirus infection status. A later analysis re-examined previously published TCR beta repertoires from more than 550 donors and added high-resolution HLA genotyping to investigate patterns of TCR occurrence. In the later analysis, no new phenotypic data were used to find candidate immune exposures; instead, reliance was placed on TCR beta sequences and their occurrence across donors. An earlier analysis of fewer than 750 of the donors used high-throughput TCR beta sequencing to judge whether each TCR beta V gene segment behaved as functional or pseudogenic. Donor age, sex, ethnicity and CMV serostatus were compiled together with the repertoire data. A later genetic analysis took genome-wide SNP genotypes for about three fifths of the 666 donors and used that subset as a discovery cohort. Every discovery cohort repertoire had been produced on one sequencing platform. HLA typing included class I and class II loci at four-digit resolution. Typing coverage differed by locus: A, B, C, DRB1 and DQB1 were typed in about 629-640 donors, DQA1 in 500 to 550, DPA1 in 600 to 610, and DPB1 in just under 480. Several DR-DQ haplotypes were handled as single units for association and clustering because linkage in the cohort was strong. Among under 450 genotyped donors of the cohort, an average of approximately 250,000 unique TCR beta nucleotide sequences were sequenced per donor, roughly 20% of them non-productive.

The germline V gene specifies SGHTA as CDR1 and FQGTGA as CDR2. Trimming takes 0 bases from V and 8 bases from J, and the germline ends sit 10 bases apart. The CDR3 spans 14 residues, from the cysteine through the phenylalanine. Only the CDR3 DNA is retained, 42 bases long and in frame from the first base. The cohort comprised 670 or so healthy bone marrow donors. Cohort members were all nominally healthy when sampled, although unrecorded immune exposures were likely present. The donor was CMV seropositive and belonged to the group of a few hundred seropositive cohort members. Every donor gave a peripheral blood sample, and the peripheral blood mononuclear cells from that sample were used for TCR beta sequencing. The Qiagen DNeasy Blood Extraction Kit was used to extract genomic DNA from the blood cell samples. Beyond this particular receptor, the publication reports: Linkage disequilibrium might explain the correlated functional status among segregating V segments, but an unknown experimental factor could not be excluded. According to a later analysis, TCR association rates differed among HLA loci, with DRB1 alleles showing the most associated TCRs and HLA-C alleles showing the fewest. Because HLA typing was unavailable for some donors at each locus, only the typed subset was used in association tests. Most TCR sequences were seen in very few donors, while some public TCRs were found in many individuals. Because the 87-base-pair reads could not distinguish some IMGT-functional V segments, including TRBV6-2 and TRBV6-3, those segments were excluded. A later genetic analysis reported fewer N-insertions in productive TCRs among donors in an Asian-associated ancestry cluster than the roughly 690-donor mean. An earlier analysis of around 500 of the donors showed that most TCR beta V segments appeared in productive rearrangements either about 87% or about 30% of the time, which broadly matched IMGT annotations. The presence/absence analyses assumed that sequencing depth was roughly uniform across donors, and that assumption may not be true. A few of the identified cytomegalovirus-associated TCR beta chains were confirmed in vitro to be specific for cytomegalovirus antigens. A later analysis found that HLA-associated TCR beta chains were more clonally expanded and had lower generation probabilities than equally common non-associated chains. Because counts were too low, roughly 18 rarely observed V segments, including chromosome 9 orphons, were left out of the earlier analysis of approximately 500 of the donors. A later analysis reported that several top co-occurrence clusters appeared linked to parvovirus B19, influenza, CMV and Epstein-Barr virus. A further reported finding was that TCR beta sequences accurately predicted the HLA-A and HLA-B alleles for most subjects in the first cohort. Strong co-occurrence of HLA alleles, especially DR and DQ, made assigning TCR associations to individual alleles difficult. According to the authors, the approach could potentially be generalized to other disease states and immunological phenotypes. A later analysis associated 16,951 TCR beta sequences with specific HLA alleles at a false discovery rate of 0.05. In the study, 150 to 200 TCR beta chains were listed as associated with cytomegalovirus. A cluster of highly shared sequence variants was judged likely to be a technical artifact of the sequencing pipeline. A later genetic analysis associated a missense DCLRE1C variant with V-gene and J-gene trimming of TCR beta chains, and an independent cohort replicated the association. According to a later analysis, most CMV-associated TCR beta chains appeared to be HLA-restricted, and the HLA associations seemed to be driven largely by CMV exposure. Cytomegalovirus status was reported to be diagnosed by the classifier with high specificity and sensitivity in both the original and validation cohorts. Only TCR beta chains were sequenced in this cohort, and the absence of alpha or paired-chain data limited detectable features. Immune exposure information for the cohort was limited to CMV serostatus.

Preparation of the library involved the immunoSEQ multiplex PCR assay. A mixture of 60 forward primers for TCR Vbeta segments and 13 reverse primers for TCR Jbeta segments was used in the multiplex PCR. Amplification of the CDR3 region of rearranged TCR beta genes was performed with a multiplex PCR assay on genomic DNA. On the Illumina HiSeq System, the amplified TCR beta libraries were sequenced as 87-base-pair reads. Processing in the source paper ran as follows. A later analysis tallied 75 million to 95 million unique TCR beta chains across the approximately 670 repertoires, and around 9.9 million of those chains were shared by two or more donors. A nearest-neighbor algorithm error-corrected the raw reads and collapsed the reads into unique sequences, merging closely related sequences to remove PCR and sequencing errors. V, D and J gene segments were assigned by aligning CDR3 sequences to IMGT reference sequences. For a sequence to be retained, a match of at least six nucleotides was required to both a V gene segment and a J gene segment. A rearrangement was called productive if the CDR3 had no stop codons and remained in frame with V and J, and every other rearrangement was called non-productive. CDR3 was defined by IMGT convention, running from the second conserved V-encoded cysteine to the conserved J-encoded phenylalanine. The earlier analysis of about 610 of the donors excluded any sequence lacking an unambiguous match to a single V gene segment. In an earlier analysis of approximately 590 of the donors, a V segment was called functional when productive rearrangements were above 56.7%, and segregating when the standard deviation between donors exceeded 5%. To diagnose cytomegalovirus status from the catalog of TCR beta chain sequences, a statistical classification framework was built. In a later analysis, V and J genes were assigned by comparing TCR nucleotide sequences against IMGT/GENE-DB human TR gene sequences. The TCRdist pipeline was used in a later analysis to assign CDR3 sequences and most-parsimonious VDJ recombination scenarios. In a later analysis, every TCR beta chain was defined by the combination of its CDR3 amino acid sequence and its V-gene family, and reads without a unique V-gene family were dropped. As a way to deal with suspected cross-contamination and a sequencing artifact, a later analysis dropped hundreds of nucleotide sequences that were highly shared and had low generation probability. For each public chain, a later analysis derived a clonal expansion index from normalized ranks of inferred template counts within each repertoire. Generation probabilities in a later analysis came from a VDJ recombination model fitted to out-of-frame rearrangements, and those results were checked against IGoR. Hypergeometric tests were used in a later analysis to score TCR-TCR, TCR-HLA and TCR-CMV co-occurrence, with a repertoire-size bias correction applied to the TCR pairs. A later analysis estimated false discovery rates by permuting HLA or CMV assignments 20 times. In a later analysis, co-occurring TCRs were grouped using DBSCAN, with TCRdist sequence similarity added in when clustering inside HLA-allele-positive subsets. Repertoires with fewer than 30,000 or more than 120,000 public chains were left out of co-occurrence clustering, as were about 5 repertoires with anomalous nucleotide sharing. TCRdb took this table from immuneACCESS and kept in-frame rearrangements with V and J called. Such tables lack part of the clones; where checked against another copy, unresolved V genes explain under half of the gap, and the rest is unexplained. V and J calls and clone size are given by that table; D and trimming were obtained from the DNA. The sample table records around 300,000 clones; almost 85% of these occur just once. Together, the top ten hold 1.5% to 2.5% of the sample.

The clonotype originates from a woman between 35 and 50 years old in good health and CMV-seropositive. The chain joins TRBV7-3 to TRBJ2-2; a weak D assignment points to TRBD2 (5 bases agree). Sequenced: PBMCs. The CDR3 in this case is CASSLTSDYGELFF. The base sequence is TGTGCCAGCAGCTTAACTAGCGACTATGGGGAGCTGTTTTTT.